This T cell receptor beta chain was identified in a study of read filtering for tumor transcriptome and immune sequencing. Findings and limits, study-wide: In IR-seq, single-read clonotypes were roughly 80% of clonotypes but about 3.5% of reads.

From 300 to 400 ng of RNA, a library with molecular barcoded alpha/delta and beta/gamma adaptors was made. TCRdb reprocessed the reads via MiXCR and lists one record per CDR3 protein. The data show 35,000 to 40,000 distinct CDR3 sequences, with around 15% seen just once and around 26% held by the top ten. This clonotype was seen at least ten times. The antigen is undetermined. The receptor was derived from a donor aged 40 or older with multiple myeloma. Sequenced: a population of CD138-negative cells sorted from bone marrow.

The CDR3: CASTPGAVSSYEQYF. DNA for the CDR3: TGTGCCAGCACCCCTGGAGCGGTTAGCTCCTACGAGCAGTACTTC. The chain couples TRBV28 to TRBJ2-7, with a possible D match to TRBD2 (5 bases). The CDR3 totals 15 residues. The V gene lost 7 bases and the J gene lost 0 bases, with 16 bases spanning the gap. In germline, CDR1 is MDHEN, CDR2 SYDVKM. Supplemented by reference TRBV28 and TRBJ2-7, the full variable domain reads DVKVTQSSRYLVKRTGEKVFLECVQDMDHENMFWYRQDPGLGLRLIYFSYDVKMKEKGDIPEGYSVSREKKERFSLILESASTNQTSMYLCASTPGAVSSYEQYFGPGTRLTVT.